What follows is one TCR beta chain and its context. Its antigen remains unidentified. Within the sample, other DNA sequences also encode this same CDR3. All the people who gave samples were healthy bone marrow donors. The sample originates from a study of cytomegalovirus exposure and HLA in healthy donors. Study-level points and caveats: What was likely a sequencing artifact was a cluster of highly shared sequence variants. Trimming of TCR beta V- and J-genes showed a link, identified in a later analysis, to a missense DCLRE1C variant. There were around 160 TCR beta chains listed as cytomegalovirus-associated.

The V end was cut by 11 bases, the J end by 0 bases, with 14 bases between. The CDR3 totals 15 residues. Per germline, CDR1 MNHNS and CDR2 SASEGT. 13 Jbeta primers and 60 Vbeta primers were used for the PCR. Some clones are missing from TCRdb's copy, which holds only in-frame ones; the method was immunoSEQ multiplex PCR. Of 150,000 to 200,000 clones detected, about 80% appear once; the ten largest clones hold under 2.5%. Specimen: PBMCs. This TCR came from a woman between 25 and 40 years old in good health and CMV-seronegative. This chain connects TRBV6-1 to TRBJ2-6; D perhaps matches TRBD2 (6 bases). The CDR3 here is CAGRDSSSGANVLTF. The CDR3 DNA is TGTGCCGGCCGGGACTCGAGCTCTGGGGCCAACGTCCTGACTTTC.